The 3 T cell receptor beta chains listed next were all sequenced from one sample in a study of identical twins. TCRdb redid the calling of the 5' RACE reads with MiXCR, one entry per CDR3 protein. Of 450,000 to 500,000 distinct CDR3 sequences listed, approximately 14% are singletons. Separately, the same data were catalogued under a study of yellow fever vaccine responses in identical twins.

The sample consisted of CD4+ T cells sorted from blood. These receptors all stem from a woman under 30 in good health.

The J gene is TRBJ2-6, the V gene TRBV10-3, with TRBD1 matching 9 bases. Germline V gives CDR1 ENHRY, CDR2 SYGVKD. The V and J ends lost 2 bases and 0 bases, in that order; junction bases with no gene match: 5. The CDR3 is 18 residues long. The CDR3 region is CAISEPGQGRSGANVLTF. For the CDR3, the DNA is TGTGCCATCAGTGAGCCGGGACAGGGCCGCTCTGGGGCCAACGTCCTGACTTTC.

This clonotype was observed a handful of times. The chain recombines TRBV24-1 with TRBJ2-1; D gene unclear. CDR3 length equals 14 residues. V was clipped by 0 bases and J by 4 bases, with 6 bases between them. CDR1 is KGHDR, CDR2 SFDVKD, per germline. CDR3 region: CATSDLTDYNEQFF. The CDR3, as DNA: TGTGCCACCAGTGATTTGACAGATTACAATGAGCAGTTCTTC.

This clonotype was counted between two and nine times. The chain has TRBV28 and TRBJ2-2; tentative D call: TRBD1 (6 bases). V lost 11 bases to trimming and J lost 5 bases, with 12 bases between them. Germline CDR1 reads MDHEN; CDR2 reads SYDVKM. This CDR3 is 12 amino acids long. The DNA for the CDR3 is TGTGCCGCGCACAGGGTTACCGGGGAGCTGTTTTTT. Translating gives CAAHRVTGELFF.